These 11 T cell receptor beta chains originate from one sample sequenced in a study of tumor-infiltrating lymphocytes in primary liver carcinoma. Synthesis of TCR beta cDNA was carried out from approximately 500 ng total RNA with a constant-region primer. Amplification in three nested multiplex PCR rounds with slightly modified ARM-PCR gave rise to TCR beta libraries. Both of the initial two PCR rounds ran for about 11 cycles and employed TRBV1-TRBV30 forward primers alongside a C-beta reverse primer. TCRdb recomputed calls from the multiplex PCR reads with MiXCR, one row per CDR3 protein. The table records about 23,000 distinct CDR3 sequences, approximately 77% of them present only once. The tissue used was unsorted bulk material of roughly 17-34 mg. RNA and DNA were co-extracted from it with the AllPrep DNA/RNA mini kit. Sequenced sample: liver tumor tissue from sampling region 5. The subset was: tumor region T5, tumor centre. The receptors originated from a young woman with primary liver carcinoma and hepatitis B virus infection.

Comment on this clonotype: At one end, the junction sequence differs from germline, possibly due to a read error. The V call is TRBV5-4, the J call TRBJ2-3; D is unclear. Germline CDR1 reads SGHNT; CDR2 reads YYREEE (reference sequence). The CDR3 length is 17 residues. DNA for the CDR3: TGTACCAGCAGCGTAGACGAACACCCTCCGCCCACAGATACGCAGTATTTT. Translating it yields CTSSVDEHPPPTDTQYF.

V usage is TRBV10-3 and J usage is TRBJ2-3, with D perhaps matching TRBD1 (5 bases). V was cut by 2 bases and J by 6 bases, with 9 bases left in between. From germline, CDR1 is ENHRY and CDR2 SYGVKD. This CDR3 region has 13 residues. The CDR3 bases are TGTGCCATCAGTGAGGTGTACAGGGATACGCAGTATTTT. Its translation is CAISEVYRDTQYF.

The chain recombines TRBV11-2 with TRBJ2-7; D is perhaps TRBD1 (6 bases). There are 15 residues in the CDR3. The V gene lost 1 base and the J gene lost 2 bases, with 12 bases spanning the gap. Germline values: CDR1 SGHAT, CDR2 FQNNGV. The chain's CDR3 is CASSLAQGWAYEQYF. The CDR3 nucleotides read TGTGCCAGCAGCTTAGCACAGGGATGGGCCTACGAGCAGTACTTC.

This clonotype is categorized as medium-sized. V gene TRBV4-2 combines with J gene TRBJ2-4; D gene unclear. The CDR3 covers 16 residues. V lost 0 bases and J lost 2, with 11 bases in between. CDR1 is LGHNA, CDR2 YNFKEQ, per germline. CDR3 loop: CASSQEKVLPKNIQYF. The CDR3 nucleotides read TGTGCCAGCAGCCAAGAGAAGGTTCTCCCCAAAAACATTCAGTACTTC.

This clonotype occurred once. This may be a read error: a much more frequent sequence differs by one nucleotide. For the CDR3, the DNA is TGTGCCAGCACCCCGGGAGACGGTATAGATACGCAGTATTTT. It specifies CASTPGDGIDTQYF. The chain carries TRBV7-3 and TRBJ2-3; a weak D match, TRBD2 (6 bases). V gave up 7 bases and J gave up 5 bases, with 16 bases separating them. Germline lookup yields CDR1 SGHTA and CDR2 FQGTGA. The CDR3 extends over 14 amino acids.

The chain joins TRBV11-2 to TRBJ2-1; 9 bases fit TRBD2. Trimming removed 2 bases from V and 10 bases from J; junction bases left unmatched: 6. Germline V gene sequence: CDR1 SGHAT, CDR2 FQNNGV. This CDR3 is 14 amino acids long. The CDR3 here is CASSLLAGKGEQFF. The CDR3, as DNA: TGTGCCAGCAGCTTACTAGCGGGGAAAGGGGAGCAGTTCTTC.

This clonotype was seen a single time. CDR3 sequence (DNA): TGCAACGCCGCCCGGGATGCTTCGAATAGGCAGTTCTTC. The encoded protein is CNAARDASNRQFF. This sequence joins TRBV29-1 and TRBJ2-1, with a tentative D call TRBD2 (5 bases). The CDR3 has 13 amino acids. Germline-derived CDR1 and CDR2 are SQVTM and ANQGSEA.

This clonotype occurred a few times. This sequence joins TRBV20-1 and TRBJ2-1; 9 positions match TRBD1. With 7 bases clipped from V and 6 bases from J, the junction kept 13 bases outside the gene matches. Germline-derived CDR1 and CDR2 are DFQATT and SNEGSKA (reference sequence). This CDR3 is 15 amino acids long. DNA of the CDR3: TGCAGTGTTAGGTCCTCGACAGGGGGAACCAATGAGCAGTTCTTC. Its protein product is CSVRSSTGGTNEQFF.

Comments on this clonotype: At one end the junction does not follow the germline gene, possibly because of a read error. The CDR3 loop is CASVLSSGHDQYF. In nucleotides, the CDR3 is TGTGCCAGCGTCCTGTCTAGTGGACACGATCAGTACTTC. The chain uses TRBV11-2 and TRBJ2-7; tentative D call: TRBD1 (5 bases). Germline V gene sequence: CDR1 SGHAT, CDR2 FQNNGV. There are 13 residues in the CDR3.

The chain couples TRBV7-2 to TRBJ2-1; 15 bases line up with TRBD2. Germline V gene sequence: CDR1 SGHTA, CDR2 FQGNSA. The CDR3 has 20 residues. J was trimmed by 6 bases and V by 4 bases; bases with no gene match: 16. DNA of the CDR3: TGTGCCAGCAGCTGGGACATTCCTGGGACTAGCGGGAGGAAGGGCAATGAGCAGTTCTTC. This translates into CASSWDIPGTSGRKGNEQFF.

Worth noting for this clonotype: One end of the junction varies from germline; a read error may be responsible. The genes are TRBV28 and TRBJ2-1; 9 positions match TRBD1. The CDR3 is made up of 17 amino acids. Germline V gene lookup returns CDR1 MDHEN and CDR2 SYDVKM. The CDR3 sequence is CATSAEQGAGRVNEQFF. The CDR3 DNA follows: TGTGCCACCAGTGCAGAACAGGGGGCAGGGAGAGTCAATGAGCAGTTCTTC.